This passage covers 8 T cell receptor beta chains from one sample sequenced in a study of T cells after yellow fever vaccination. TCRdb ran MiXCR on the 5' RACE reads and lists one entry per CDR3 protein. In the table there are 180,000 or so distinct CDR3 sequences, approximately 11% of which are singletons. The specimen was CD8+ T cells sorted from PBMCs, collected 15 days after the yellow fever booster vaccination. These receptors were collected from a young man who received the YFV17D yellow fever vaccine.

This clonotype occurred a few times. The CDR3 DNA sequence: TGTGCCAGCAGCTGGACTAGCGGGGTTGCAGATACGCAGTATTTT. It translates to CASSWTSGVADTQYF. The V and J genes are TRBV5-6 and TRBJ2-3; 12 positions agree with TRBD2. Per germline, CDR1 SGHDT and CDR2 YYEEEE. This CDR3 is built from 15 residues. V lost 3 bases to trimming and J lost 4 bases; unmatched junction nucleotides: 3.

The chain joins TRBV28 to TRBJ1-5, with TRBD1 as a possible D gene (6 bases). The germline CDR1 and CDR2 sequences are MDHEN and SYDVKM. This CDR3 has 13 residues. Trimming left V 6 bases short and J 7 bases short, with 13 bases between. CDR3 coding DNA: TGTGCCAGCAGCCCAGGGGTGAGGCAGCCCCAGCATTTT. Its translation is CASSPGVRQPQHF.

This clonotype was counted between two and nine times. The V and J genes are TRBV2 and TRBJ1-2; TRBD1 matches at 11 bases. Per the germline V gene, CDR1 is SNHLY and CDR2 is FYNNEI. J gave up 3 bases and V 7 bases, and 10 bases lay outside the gene matches. There are 16 residues in the CDR3. CDR3 DNA sequence: TGTGCCAGCACACAACCCGGGACAGGGGGGGACTATGGCTACACCTTC. It yields the protein CASTQPGTGGDYGYTF.

This clonotype was counted ten times or more. V gene TRBV7-6 combines with J gene TRBJ2-3, with 14 bases that match TRBD2. This CDR3 is 17 amino acids long. V lost 3 bases to trimming and J lost 3 bases; unmatched junction nucleotides: 5. Germline CDR1 is SGHVS and CDR2 is FNYEAQ. CDR3 amino acids: CASSFRLAGGSTDTQYF. The CDR3 DNA reads TGTGCCAGCAGCTTCCGACTAGCGGGGGGGAGTACAGATACGCAGTATTTT.

V and J are TRBV7-6 and TRBJ2-5; D is perhaps TRBD1 (6 bases). Germline assignment: CDR1 SGHVS and CDR2 FNYEAQ. The CDR3 is 15 residues long. V shed 1 base and J shed 5 bases, with 14 bases lying between them. The CDR3 DNA sequence: TGTGCCAGCAGCTTAGGGATTGGGGGCTATGAGACCCAGTACTTC. It encodes CASSLGIGGYETQYF.

V and J are TRBV18 and TRBJ2-4; D is unresolved. Germline V gives CDR1 KGHSH, CDR2 LQKENI. Trimming pared 1 base from V and 8 bases from J, leaving 6 bases between. The CDR3 consists of 12 residues. CDR3 in amino acids: CASSPRGDIQYF. CDR3 DNA: TGTGCCAGCTCACCACGGGGTGACATTCAGTACTTC.

The J gene is TRBJ2-3, the V gene TRBV6-2 or TRBV6-3; 7 bases match TRBD2. The CDR3 runs to 16 residues. CDR1 is MNHEY and CDR2 is SVGEGT in the germline V gene. With 3 bases clipped from V and 0 bases from J, the junction kept 6 bases outside the gene matches. The DNA of the CDR3 is TGTGCCAGCAGTTATCCGAGCGGGGCTAGCACAGATACGCAGTATTTT. Protein: CASSYPSGASTDTQYF.

This clonotype was counted only a few times. V gene TRBV15 combines with J gene TRBJ1-6; D is possibly TRBD1 (6 bases). Trimming left V 4 bases short and J 1 base short, with 11 bases between. Germline V gene sequence: CDR1 LNHNV, CDR2 YYDKDF (reference sequence). The CDR3 consists of 16 residues. DNA for the CDR3: TGTGCCACCAGCAAATTGGACAGTTCCTATAATTCACCCCTCCACTTT. It yields the protein CATSKLDSSYNSPLHF.